These 31 T cell receptor beta chains were sequenced from one sample in a study of vaccination and CD4 T cells after COVID-19 (dated by TCRdb to between 2022 and 2023). The protocol used for the library was PCR. Sequencing was performed on an Illumina iSeq 100. TCR sequencing of DNA from cultured CD4+ T cells used the Oncomine TCR Beta short-read assay at the Johns Hopkins FTIC core. Genomic DNA was extracted from the cultured CD4+ T cells with the QIAamp micro DNA kit. TCRdb handled the public reads itself, with Q25 trimming in fastp and clone calling in MiXCR, and kept productive beta chains. Every CDR3 protein is listed once, alongside the most common genes and DNA of its rows. Recorded for this sample are 6,000 to 8,500 distinct CDR3 sequences; approximately 35% of them occurred a single time. The top ten clones comprise approximately 10% of the sample. What this sample's treatment or condition label stands for: approximately 11-day PBMC culture with coronavirus spike peptide pools or control peptides (ViraFEST assay). CD4+ T cells from unexposed donors were collected before the COVID-19 pandemic (2011-2018).

The antigens these receptors bind are not known. Sequenced material: CD4+ T cells from blood, cultured in vitro. The receptors derive from a human donor in good health.

The genes are TRBV27 and TRBJ2-7, with D possibly being TRBD2 (5 bases). The CDR3 has 15 amino acids. Germline assignment: CDR1 MNHEY and CDR2 SMNVEV (reference sequence). V lost 6 bases and J 2 bases, leaving 17 bases between the germline ends. CDR3 residues: CASSSEGVGPYEQYF. The CDR3 DNA is TGTGCCAGCAGCTCCGAGGGAGTTGGACCCTACGAGCAGTACTTC.

In its sample, this clonotype was seen once. The chain employs TRBV10-3 and TRBJ1-2; 7 bases align to TRBD1. Germline loops: CDR1 ENHRY, CDR2 SYGVKD. This CDR3 comprises 15 residues. The V gene end was trimmed by 6 bases and the J gene end by 4 bases; junction bases not matched to a gene: 11. The CDR3, as DNA: TGTGCCATCAGATCGGGACAGATGTCTAGCTATGGCTACACCTTC. The encoded protein is CAIRSGQMSSYGYTF.

The V call is TRBV28, the J call TRBJ2-7; 10 bases line up with TRBD1. From germline, CDR1 is MDHEN and CDR2 SYDVKM. The CDR3 extends over 14 amino acids. Trimming cost V 6 bases and J 0 bases; bases outside gene matches: 2. CDR3: CASSRTGGSYEQYF. CDR3 in DNA: TGTGCCAGCAGCCGGACAGGGGGCTCCTACGAGCAGTACTTC.

This clonotype was counted between two and nine times. The V gene is TRBV7-9, the J gene TRBJ1-2; possibly TRBD1 for D (6 bases). V lost 5 bases to trimming and J lost 6 bases, with 22 bases between them. The germline V gene encodes CDR1 SEHNR and CDR2 FQNEAQ (reference sequence). CDR3 length equals 16 residues. Here the CDR3 DNA reads TGTGCCAGCAGCCCACTAGGGGCAGGGGAGGTACATGGCTACACCTTC. As protein: CASSPLGAGEVHGYTF.

In its sample, this clonotype was seen a few times. The V gene is TRBV28, the J gene TRBJ2-3, with 7 bases lining up with TRBD2. Germline V gives CDR1 MDHEN, CDR2 SYDVKM. This CDR3 is 13 amino acids long. V shed 5 bases, J shed 5 bases, and the junction held 4 bases outside the gene matches. CDR3 sequence reads: CASSGGGLDTQYF. In DNA form, the CDR3 reads TGTGCCAGCAGTGGGGGAGGGCTAGATACGCAGTATTTT.

The table lists this clonotype with a few counts. V and J are TRBV2 and TRBJ2-5; D gene uncertain. The CDR3 is 11 amino acids. Germline V lookup: CDR1 SNHLY, CDR2 FYNNEI. Between the trimmed V and J ends, which lost 7 bases and 5 bases, there was a span of 8 bases. Here the CDR3 reads CASTPAETQYF. CDR3 in DNA: TGTGCCAGCACACCGGCCGAGACCCAGTACTTC.

This clonotype was observed a few times. The chain is built from TRBV19 and TRBJ2-7; 7 bases fit TRBD1. Trimming removed 2 bases from V and 4 bases from J; junction bases left unmatched: 5. The germline gives CDR1 LNHDA, CDR2 SQIVND (reference sequence). This CDR3 region has 14 residues. CDR3 sequence: CASSIPGQYYEQYF. CDR3 DNA sequence: TGTGCCAGTAGTATACCGGGACAGTATTACGAGCAGTACTTC. The whole variable domain, filled in from reference TRBV19 and TRBJ2-7, reads DGGITQSPKYLFRKEGQNVTLSCEQNLNHDAMYWYRQDPGQGLRLIYYSQIVNDFQKGDIAEGYSVSREKKESFPLTVTSAQKNPTAFYLCASSIPGQYYEQYFGPGTRLTVT.

The genes are TRBV20-1 and TRBJ2-4, with D possibly being TRBD2 (5 bases). Trimming took 5 bases from V and 7 from J, leaving 12 bases between them. Per the germline V gene, CDR1 is DFQATT and CDR2 is SNEGSKA (reference sequence). The CDR3 extends over 12 amino acids. CDR3 nucleotide sequence: TGCAGTGCTCCGCGGGCTCCCAACATTCAGTACTTC. Translation gives CSAPRAPNIQYF.

This clonotype came up a few times. This chain links TRBV24-1 with TRBJ1-5; 7 bases are shared with TRBD1. CDR3 length: 15 amino acids. The J segment lost 6 bases and the V segment lost 4 bases, leaving 8 bases of the junction unmatched. Germline CDR1 and CDR2: KGHDR and SFDVKD. CDR3 coding DNA: TGTGCCACCAGTGAGAATGGGGCAGGGGGTCAGCCCCAGCATTTT. Amino acids: CATSENGAGGQPQHF.

By sample share, this clonotype is medium-sized (0.01 to 0.1%). The rearrangement links TRBV27 to TRBJ2-5; 14 nucleotides agree with TRBD2. The CDR3 length is 15 residues. The junction had 5 bases not matched to a gene; V was cut back by 6 bases and J by 5 bases. Germline CDR1 reads MNHEY; CDR2 reads SMNVEV (reference sequence). CDR3 amino acids: CASRMRLAGGETQYF. CDR3 nucleotides: TGTGCCAGCAGAATGAGACTAGCGGGAGGGGAGACCCAGTACTTC.

This clonotype was found a few times. The rearrangement uses TRBV6-5 and TRBJ2-5; D gene uncertain. The ends were cut back, 1 base at V and 6 bases at J, with 15 bases in the middle. Germline V CDR1 and CDR2: MNHEY, SVGAGI. This CDR3 is built from 15 residues. The CDR3 bases are TGTGCCAGCAGTTACTATGGAACCTCGGTGAAGACCCAGTACTTC. As protein: CASSYYGTSVKTQYF.

This clonotype was recorded once. The chain joins TRBV29-1 to TRBJ2-1; either TRBD1 or TRBD2 may supply D (6 bases each). Germline lookup yields CDR1 SQVTM and CDR2 ANQGSEA. The V end was cut by 4 bases, the J end by 8 bases, with 15 bases between. The CDR3 runs 13 residues. The CDR3 protein is CSVVVGGSDEQFF. DNA for the CDR3: TGCAGCGTTGTAGTGGGGGGCTCGGATGAGCAGTTCTTC.

The CDR3 region is CASSRRGQGNTEAFF. CDR3 nucleotide sequence: TGTGCCAGCAGCCGAAGGGGACAGGGGAACACTGAAGCTTTCTTT. The chain couples TRBV6-1 to TRBJ1-1; TRBD1 aligns across 9 bases. Trimming removed 6 bases from V and 1 base from J; junction bases left unmatched: 6. This CDR3 has 15 amino acids. Germline CDR1 is MNHNS and CDR2 is SASEGT.

This chain uses TRBV10-3 with TRBJ2-7, with D perhaps TRBD1 or TRBD2 (5 bases each). The germline V and J ends were trimmed by 7 bases and 5 bases, with 9 bases remaining between them. Per the germline V gene, CDR1 is ENHRY and CDR2 is SYGVKD. The CDR3 has 11 amino acids. CDR3 protein: CAIKRDHEQYF. In DNA form, the CDR3 reads TGTGCCATCAAAAGGGACCACGAGCAGTACTTC.

The rearrangement joins TRBV29-1 to TRBJ2-3; 7 bases are a match to TRBD1. From germline, CDR1 is SQVTM and CDR2 ANQGSEA. The CDR3 sequence is 12 residues long. The V and J ends lost 6 bases and 4 bases, in that order; junction bases with no gene match: 4. In nucleotides, the CDR3 is TGCAGCGTCGCGACAGGGCCAGATACGCAGTATTTT. Translating gives CSVATGPDTQYF.

The rearrangement uses TRBV28 and TRBJ2-7; D possibly corresponds to TRBD2 (5 bases). Trimming shortened V by 7 bases and J by 12 bases, and 19 bases separated the two germline ends. This CDR3 spans 12 amino acids. Germline V lookup: CDR1 MDHEN, CDR2 SYDVKM. CDR3 loop: CASTSSLEFRYF. The CDR3 coding sequence is TGTGCCAGCACTAGCTCCTTGGAGTTCCGGTACTTC.

The rearrangement uses TRBV7-9 and TRBJ1-2; TRBD1 matches at 10 bases. The germline gives CDR1 SEHNR, CDR2 FQNEAQ (reference sequence). The CDR3 extends over 17 amino acids. The V segment lost 5 bases and the J segment 2 bases; nucleotides outside the gene matches: 11. For the CDR3, the DNA is TGTGCCAGCAGCCAATCATTGGGGACAGGGGTAAACTATGGCTACACCTTC. It yields the protein CASSQSLGTGVNYGYTF.

V usage is TRBV2 and J usage is TRBJ2-1; D unclear. V was clipped by 7 bases and J by 4 bases, with 5 bases between them. The CDR3 extends over 11 amino acids. Germline CDR1 and CDR2: SNHLY and FYNNEI. CDR3 residues: CASTEYNEQFF. CDR3 sequence (DNA): TGTGCCAGCACAGAGTACAATGAGCAGTTCTTC.

This clonotype was counted between two and nine times. CDR3 region: CASSFERTSYEQYF. The CDR3 DNA sequence: TGTGCCAGCAGCTTTGAGCGGACCTCCTACGAGCAGTACTTC. The chain uses TRBV7-8 and TRBJ2-7; tentatively, D is TRBD2 (5 bases). V was clipped by 3 bases and J by 0 bases, with 9 bases between them. CDR1 is SGHVS and CDR2 is FQNEAQ in the germline V gene. This CDR3 has 14 amino acids.

Only a few counts were recorded for this clonotype. This chain joins TRBV10-3 and TRBJ2-7; D is possibly TRBD1 (5 bases). The CDR3 is 19 amino acids. Trimming cost V 0 bases and J 4 bases, with 25 bases left between them. Germline V lookup: CDR1 ENHRY, CDR2 SYGVKD. CDR3 in amino acids: CAISESGRGRIDSLYEQYF. The CDR3 DNA is TGTGCCATCAGTGAGTCGGGGCGTGGACGGATAGACAGCCTATACGAGCAGTACTTC.

Sample share makes this clonotype medium-sized. The V gene is TRBV28, the J gene TRBJ1-5, with 7 bases matching TRBD1. CDR3 size: 12 residues. V shed 10 bases and J 7 bases; nucleotides not matched to a gene: 7. Germline CDR1 and CDR2: MDHEN and SYDVKM. The CDR3 sequence is CATTTGRQPQHF. DNA of the CDR3: TGTGCCACGACGACAGGGCGACAGCCCCAGCATTTT. Full variable domain (remainder filled in from reference TRBV28 and TRBJ1-5): DVKVTQSSRYLVKRTGEKVFLECVQDMDHENMFWYRQDPGLGLRLIYFSYDVKMKEKGDIPEGYSVSREKKERFSLILESASTNQTSMYLCATTTGRQPQHFGDGTRLSIL.

V gene TRBV7-2 combines with J gene TRBJ2-7, with D possibly matching TRBD1 (6 bases). The CDR3 is 14 amino acids. The germline V and J ends were trimmed by 1 base and 2 bases, with 9 bases remaining between them. Germline V gene sequence: CDR1 SGHTA, CDR2 FQGNSA. This CDR3 reads CASSLDQGPYEQYF. The DNA for the CDR3 is TGTGCCAGCAGCTTAGATCAGGGGCCCTACGAGCAGTACTTC.

This clonotype turned up a few times. This sequence joins TRBV6-1 and TRBJ1-6; 10 nucleotides agree with TRBD1. Losses at the gene ends were 7 bases for V and 10 bases for J; bases not matched to a gene: 7. CDR1 is MNHNS, CDR2 SASEGT, per germline. The CDR3 runs 14 residues. The CDR3 nucleotides read TGTGCCAGCAAGGGCGGGACAGGGGTGTCACCCCTCCACTTT. Translated, it gives CASKGGTGVSPLHF.

The CDR3: CSAIPGLAGGRYEQYF. The CDR3 DNA follows: TGCAGTGCCATACCGGGACTAGCGGGAGGTAGATACGAGCAGTACTTC. This sequence joins TRBV20-1 and TRBJ2-7; TRBD2 aligns across 15 bases. The germline gives CDR1 DFQATT, CDR2 SNEGSKA (reference sequence). The CDR3 spans 16 residues. V was clipped by 6 bases and J by 4 bases; unmatched bases: 10.

The V call is TRBV7-8, the J call TRBJ2-1; TRBD2 agrees at 16 bases. This CDR3 has 15 residues. V was clipped by 5 bases and J by 7 bases; unmatched bases: 2. The germline CDR1 and CDR2 sequences are SGHVS and FQNEAQ. DNA for the CDR3: TGTGCCAGCAGCCCGGGACTAGCGGGAGGGAATGAGCAGTTCTTC. Protein sequence: CASSPGLAGGNEQFF.

This clonotype is categorized as medium-sized. The V call is TRBV20-1, the J call TRBJ1-5; no firm D call. The CDR3 has 13 residues. The germline V and J ends were trimmed by 2 bases and 5 bases, with 10 bases remaining between them. Germline lookup yields CDR1 DFQATT and CDR2 SNEGSKA (reference sequence). The CDR3: CSARSHGDQPQHF. CDR3 DNA: TGCAGTGCTAGAAGTCACGGGGATCAGCCCCAGCATTTT.

This clonotype has a handful of counts. This chain joins TRBV6-1 and TRBJ2-7, with D tentatively TRBD1 or TRBD2 (6 bases each). Per the germline V gene, CDR1 is MNHNS and CDR2 is SASEGT. Trimming pared 3 bases from V and 5 bases from J, leaving 14 bases between. This CDR3 spans 14 amino acids. The CDR3 spells CASSDPGGFDEQYF. CDR3 nucleotides: TGTGCCAGCAGTGACCCCGGGGGCTTCGACGAGCAGTACTTC.

The V gene is TRBV20-1, the J gene TRBJ2-7, with 10 bases identical to TRBD2. CDR3 length: 14 amino acids. Germline assignment: CDR1 DFQATT and CDR2 SNEGSKA (reference sequence). After removal of 3 bases from V and 5 bases from J, the junction contained 7 bases not matched to a gene. In DNA, the CDR3 is TGCAGTGCTAGCGTCGGGCTAGCGGGAGACGAGCAGTACTTC. Its translation is CSASVGLAGDEQYF.

This CDR3 is CSARDRRLGYNEQFF. CDR3 in DNA: TGCAGTGCTAGAGATAGGCGACTAGGCTACAATGAGCAGTTCTTC. This chain joins TRBV20-1 and TRBJ2-1; D is perhaps TRBD2 (6 bases). CDR3 length equals 15 residues. V was cut by 0 bases and J by 3 bases, with 12 bases left in between. Germline lookup yields CDR1 DFQATT and CDR2 SNEGSKA (reference sequence).

The sample holds a few counts of this clonotype. The V call is TRBV20-1, the J call TRBJ2-7; 10 bases line up with TRBD2. Germline values: CDR1 DFQATT, CDR2 SNEGSKA (reference sequence). J gave up 7 bases and V 1 base, and 7 bases lay outside the gene matches. The CDR3 is 14 amino acids. The CDR3 sequence: CSARVSLAGGEQYF. CDR3 DNA: TGCAGTGCTAGAGTGTCGTTAGCGGGAGGTGAGCAGTACTTC.

Written as DNA, the CDR3 is TGTGCCAGCAGTGAAGTAGCGGGAGGATCCTACGAGCAGTACTTC. It yields the protein CASSEVAGGSYEQYF. The V and J genes are TRBV6-1 and TRBJ2-7, with TRBD2 matching over 10 bases. Looked up from germline, CDR1 is MNHNS and CDR2 is SASEGT. This CDR3 has 15 amino acids. Trimming cost V 1 base and J 1 base; bases outside gene matches: 1.